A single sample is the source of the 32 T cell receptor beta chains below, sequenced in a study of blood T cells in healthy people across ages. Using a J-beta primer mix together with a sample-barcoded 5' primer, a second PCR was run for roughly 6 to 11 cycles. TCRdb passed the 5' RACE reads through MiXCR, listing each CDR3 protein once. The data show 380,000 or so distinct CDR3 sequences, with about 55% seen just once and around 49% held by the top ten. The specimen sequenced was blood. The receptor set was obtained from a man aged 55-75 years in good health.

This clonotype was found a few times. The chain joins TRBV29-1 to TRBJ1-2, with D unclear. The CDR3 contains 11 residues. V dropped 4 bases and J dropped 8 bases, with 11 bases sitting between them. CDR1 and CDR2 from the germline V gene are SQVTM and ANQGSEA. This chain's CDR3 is CSVGQVDGYTF. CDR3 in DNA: TGCAGCGTTGGGCAGGTCGACGGCTACACCTTC.

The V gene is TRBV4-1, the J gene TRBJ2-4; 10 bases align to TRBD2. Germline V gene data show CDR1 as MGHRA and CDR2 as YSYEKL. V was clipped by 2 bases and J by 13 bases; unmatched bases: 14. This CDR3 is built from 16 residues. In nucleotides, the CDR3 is TGCGCCAGCAGCCAACCGGGACTAGCGAATTACAATAAGCAGTACTTC. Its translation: CASSQPGLANYNKQYF.

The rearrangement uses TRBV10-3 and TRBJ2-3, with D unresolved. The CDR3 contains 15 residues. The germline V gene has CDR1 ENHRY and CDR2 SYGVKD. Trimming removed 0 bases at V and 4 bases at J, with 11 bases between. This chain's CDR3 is CAISESPSPADTQYF. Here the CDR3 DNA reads TGTGCCATCAGTGAGTCTCCTTCGCCCGCAGATACGCAGTATTTT.

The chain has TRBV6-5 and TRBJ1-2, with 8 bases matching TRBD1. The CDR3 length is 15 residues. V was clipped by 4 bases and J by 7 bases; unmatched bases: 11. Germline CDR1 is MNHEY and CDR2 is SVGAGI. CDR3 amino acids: CASSLTGGGPLGYTF. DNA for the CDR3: TGTGCCAGCAGTTTAACAGGGGGAGGGCCCCTTGGCTACACCTTC.

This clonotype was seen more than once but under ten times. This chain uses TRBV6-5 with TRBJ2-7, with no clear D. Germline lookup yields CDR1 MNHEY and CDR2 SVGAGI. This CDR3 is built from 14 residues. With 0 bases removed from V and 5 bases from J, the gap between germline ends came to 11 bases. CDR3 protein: CASSYSPYRNEQYF. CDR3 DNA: TGTGCCAGCAGTTACTCACCTTATCGGAACGAGCAGTACTTC.

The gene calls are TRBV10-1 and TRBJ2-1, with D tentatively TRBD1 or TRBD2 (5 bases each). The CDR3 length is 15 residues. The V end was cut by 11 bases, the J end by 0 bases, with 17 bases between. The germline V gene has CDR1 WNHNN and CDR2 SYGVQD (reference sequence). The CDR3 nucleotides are TGCGCCGTAAGTCGGGACCTAAGCTCCTACAATGAGCAGTTCTTC. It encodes CAVSRDLSSYNEQFF.

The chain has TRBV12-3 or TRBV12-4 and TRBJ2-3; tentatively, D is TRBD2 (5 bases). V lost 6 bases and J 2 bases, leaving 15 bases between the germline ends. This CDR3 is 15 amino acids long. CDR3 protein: CASSPKADYTDTQYF. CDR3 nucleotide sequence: TGTGCCAGCAGCCCCAAAGCGGATTACACAGATACGCAGTATTTT.

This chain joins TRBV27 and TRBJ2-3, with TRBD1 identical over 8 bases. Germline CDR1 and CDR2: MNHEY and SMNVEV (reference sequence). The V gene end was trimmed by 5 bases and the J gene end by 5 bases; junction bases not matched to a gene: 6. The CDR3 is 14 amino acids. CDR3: CASSNRGRLDTQYF. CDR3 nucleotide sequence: TGTGCCAGCAGTAACAGGGGGAGGTTAGATACGCAGTATTTT.

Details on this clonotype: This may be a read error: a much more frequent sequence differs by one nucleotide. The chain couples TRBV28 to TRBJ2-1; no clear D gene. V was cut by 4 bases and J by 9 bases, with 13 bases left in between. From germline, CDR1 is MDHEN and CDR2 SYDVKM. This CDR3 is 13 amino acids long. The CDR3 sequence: CASSCQVITEQFF. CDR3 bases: TGTGCCAGCAGTTGCCAGGTTATTACTGAGCAGTTCTTC.

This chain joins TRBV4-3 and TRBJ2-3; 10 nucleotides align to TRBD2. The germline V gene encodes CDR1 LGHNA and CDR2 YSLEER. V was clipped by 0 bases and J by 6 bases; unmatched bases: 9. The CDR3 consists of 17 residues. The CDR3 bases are TGCGCCAGCAGCCAAGACCCCAGCGGGAGGGCCACGGATACGCAGTATTTT. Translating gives CASSQDPSGRATDTQYF.

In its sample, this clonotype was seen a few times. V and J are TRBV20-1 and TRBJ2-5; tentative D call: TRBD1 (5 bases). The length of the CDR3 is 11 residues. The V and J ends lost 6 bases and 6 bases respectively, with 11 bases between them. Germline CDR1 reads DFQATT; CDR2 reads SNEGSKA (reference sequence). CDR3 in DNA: TGCAGTGCCATAGTGGGGCAGACCCAGTACTTC. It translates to CSAIVGQTQYF.

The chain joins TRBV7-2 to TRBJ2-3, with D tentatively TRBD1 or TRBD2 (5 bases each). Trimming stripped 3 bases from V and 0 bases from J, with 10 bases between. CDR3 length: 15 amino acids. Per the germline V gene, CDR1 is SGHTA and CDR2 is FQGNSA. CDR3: CASSLGPSSTDTQYF. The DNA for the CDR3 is TGTGCCAGCAGCTTGGGACCATCTAGCACAGATACGCAGTATTTT.

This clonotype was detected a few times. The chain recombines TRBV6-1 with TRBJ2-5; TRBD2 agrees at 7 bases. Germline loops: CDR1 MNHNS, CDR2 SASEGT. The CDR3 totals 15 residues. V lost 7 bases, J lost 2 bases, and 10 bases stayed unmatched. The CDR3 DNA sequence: TGTGCCAGCACCCAAAGACCGGGGGGTCAAGAGACCCAGTACTTC. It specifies CASTQRPGGQETQYF.

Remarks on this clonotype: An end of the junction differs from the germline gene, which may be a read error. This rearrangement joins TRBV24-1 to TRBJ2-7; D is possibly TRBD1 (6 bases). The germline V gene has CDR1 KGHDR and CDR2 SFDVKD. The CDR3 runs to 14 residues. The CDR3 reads CATSPYRESSEQYF. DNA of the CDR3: TGTGCCACCAGTCCATACAGGGAATCCTCCGAGCAGTACTTC.

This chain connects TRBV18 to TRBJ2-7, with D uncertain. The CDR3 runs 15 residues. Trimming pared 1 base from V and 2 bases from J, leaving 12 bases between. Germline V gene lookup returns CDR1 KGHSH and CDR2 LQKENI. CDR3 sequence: CASSPQGNSPYEQYF. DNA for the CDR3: TGTGCCAGCTCACCACAGGGTAATAGCCCCTACGAGCAGTACTTC.

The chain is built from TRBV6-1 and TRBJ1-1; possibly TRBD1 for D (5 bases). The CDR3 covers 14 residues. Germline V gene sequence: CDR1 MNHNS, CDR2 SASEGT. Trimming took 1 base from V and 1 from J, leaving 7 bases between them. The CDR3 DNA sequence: TGTGCCAGCAGTGAAGGGGGGGGGAACACTGAAGCTTTCTTT. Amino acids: CASSEGGGNTEAFF.

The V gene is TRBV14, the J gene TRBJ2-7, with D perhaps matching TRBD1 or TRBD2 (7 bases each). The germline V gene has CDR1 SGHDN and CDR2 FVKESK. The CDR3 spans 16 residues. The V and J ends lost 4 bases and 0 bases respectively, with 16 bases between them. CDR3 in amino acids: CASSPLGGGNSYEQYF. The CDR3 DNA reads TGTGCCAGCAGCCCCCTGGGAGGGGGCAACTCCTACGAGCAGTACTTC.

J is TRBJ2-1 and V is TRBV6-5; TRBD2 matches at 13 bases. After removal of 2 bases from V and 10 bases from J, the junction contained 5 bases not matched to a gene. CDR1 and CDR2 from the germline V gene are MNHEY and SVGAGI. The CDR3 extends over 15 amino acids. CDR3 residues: CASSYGTSGEHEQFF. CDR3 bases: TGTGCCAGCAGTTACGGGACTAGCGGGGAGCACGAGCAGTTCTTC.

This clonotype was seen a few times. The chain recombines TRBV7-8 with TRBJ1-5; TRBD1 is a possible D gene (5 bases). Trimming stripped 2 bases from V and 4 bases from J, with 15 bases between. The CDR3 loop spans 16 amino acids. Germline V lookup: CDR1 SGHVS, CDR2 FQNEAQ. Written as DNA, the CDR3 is TGTGCCAGCAGCTTATCGGCTCAAGCAGGGAATCAGCCCCAGCATTTT. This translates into CASSLSAQAGNQPQHF.

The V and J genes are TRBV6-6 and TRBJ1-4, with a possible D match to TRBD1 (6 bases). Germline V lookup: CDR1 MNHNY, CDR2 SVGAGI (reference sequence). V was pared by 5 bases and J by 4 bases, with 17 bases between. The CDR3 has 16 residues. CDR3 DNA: TGTGCCAGCAGTCCGGGGACCTTCAGGGGTAATGAAAAACTGTTTTTT. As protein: CASSPGTFRGNEKLFF.

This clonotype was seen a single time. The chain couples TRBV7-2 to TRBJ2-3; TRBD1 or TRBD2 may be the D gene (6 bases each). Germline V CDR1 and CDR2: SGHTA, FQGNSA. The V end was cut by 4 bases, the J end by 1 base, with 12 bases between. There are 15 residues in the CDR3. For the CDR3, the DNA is TGTGCCAGCAGCTCGGGACGGGGGCGCACAGATACGCAGTATTTT. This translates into CASSSGRGRTDTQYF.

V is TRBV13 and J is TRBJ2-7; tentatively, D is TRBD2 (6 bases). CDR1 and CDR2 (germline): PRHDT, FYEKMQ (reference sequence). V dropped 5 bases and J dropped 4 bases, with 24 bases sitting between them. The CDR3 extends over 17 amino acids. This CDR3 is CASSRRENSGKGYEQYF. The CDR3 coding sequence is TGTGCCAGCAGCCGCAGGGAGAATAGCGGTAAAGGGTACGAGCAGTACTTC. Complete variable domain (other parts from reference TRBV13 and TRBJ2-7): AAGVIQSPRHLIKEKRETATLKCYPIPRHDTVYWYQQGPGQDPQFLISFYEKMQSDKGSIPDRFSAQQFSDYHSELNMSSLELGDSALYFCASSRRENSGKGYEQYFGPGTRLTVT.

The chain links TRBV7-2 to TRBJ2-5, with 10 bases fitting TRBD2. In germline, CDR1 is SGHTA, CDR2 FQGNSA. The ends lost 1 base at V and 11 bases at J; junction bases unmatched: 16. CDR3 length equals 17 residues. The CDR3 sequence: CASSLGRTSGRYNEQYF. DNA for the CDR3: TGTGCCAGCAGCTTAGGTAGGACTAGCGGAAGGTACAATGAGCAGTACTTC.

CDR3 in DNA: TGCAGTGCTAGAGATGTCGCTAGCTCCTACGAGCAGTACTTC. Encoded protein: CSARDVASSYEQYF. The chain recombines TRBV20-1 with TRBJ2-7; D is ambiguous. The CDR3 contains 14 residues. V dropped 0 bases and J dropped 0 bases, with 9 bases sitting between them. CDR1 DFQATT and CDR2 SNEGSKA come from the germline V gene (reference sequence).

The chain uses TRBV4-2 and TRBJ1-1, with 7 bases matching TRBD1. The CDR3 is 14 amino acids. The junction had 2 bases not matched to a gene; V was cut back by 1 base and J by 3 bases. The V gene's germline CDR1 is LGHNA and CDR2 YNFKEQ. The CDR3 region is CASSQGTGYTEAFF. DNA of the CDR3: TGTGCCAGCAGCCAAGGGACAGGATACACTGAAGCTTTCTTT.

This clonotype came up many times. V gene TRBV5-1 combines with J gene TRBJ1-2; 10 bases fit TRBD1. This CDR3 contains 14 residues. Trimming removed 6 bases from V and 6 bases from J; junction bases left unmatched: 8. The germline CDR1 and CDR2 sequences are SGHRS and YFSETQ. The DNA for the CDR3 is TGCGCCAGCACCGAGTCCGGGACAGGGGATGGCTACACCTTC. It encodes CASTESGTGDGYTF.

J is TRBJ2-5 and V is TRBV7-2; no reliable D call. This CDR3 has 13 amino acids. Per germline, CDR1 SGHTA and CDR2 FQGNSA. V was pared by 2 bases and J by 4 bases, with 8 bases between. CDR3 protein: CASSLNPRETQYF. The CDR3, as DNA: TGTGCCAGCAGCTTAAACCCCCGAGAGACCCAGTACTTC.

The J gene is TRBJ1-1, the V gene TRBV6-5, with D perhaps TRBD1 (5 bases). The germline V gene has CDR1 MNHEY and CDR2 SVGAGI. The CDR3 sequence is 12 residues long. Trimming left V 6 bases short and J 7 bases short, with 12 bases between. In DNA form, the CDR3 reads TGTGCCAGCAGCTTTTCGGGGGGTGAAGCTTTCTTT. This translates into CASSFSGGEAFF.

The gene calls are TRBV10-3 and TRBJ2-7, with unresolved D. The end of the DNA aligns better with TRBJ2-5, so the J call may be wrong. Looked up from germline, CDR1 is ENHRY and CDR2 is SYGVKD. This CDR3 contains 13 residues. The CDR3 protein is CAISGRVGETQYF. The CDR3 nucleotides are TGTGCCATCAGTGGACGAGTGGGGGAGACCCAGTACTTC.

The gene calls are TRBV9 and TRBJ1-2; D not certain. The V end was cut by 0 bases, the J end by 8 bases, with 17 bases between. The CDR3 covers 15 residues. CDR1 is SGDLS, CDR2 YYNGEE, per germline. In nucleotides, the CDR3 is TGTGCCAGCAGCGTAGCTGTCCAACCTACGGGGGGCTACACCTTC. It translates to CASSVAVQPTGGYTF.

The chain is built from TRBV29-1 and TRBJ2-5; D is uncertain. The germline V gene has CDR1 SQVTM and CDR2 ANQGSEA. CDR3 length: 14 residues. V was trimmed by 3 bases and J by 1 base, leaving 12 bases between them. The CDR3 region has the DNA TGCAGCGTTGAGATCCAACCCACCCAAGAGACCCAGTACTTC. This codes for CSVEIQPTQETQYF.

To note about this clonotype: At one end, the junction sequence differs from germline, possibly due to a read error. CDR3 sequence reads: CSVRDTGRGDGSYNERFF. The CDR3 DNA reads TGCAGCGTCCGGGACACTGGGAGGGGGGACGGCTCCTACAATGAGCGGTTCTTC. The rearrangement uses TRBV29-1 and TRBJ2-1; D possibly corresponds to TRBD2 (7 bases). The CDR3 loop spans 18 amino acids. The germline gives CDR1 SQVTM, CDR2 ANQGSEA.